Listed here are 21 T cell receptor beta chains from one sample, sequenced in a study of OX40 agonist ivuxolimab in advanced cancers. The assay was immunoSEQ multiplex PCR, and TCRdb's table has in-frame clones only and misses some. The sample has tens of thousands of clones; 82% are singletons. The input for sequencing was CD4+ or CD8+ T cells sorted from blood, taken in a trial of the OX40 agonist ivuxolimab. The source of these receptors is an adult with an advanced solid tumor such as melanoma, head and neck, liver or kidney cancer.

This chain uses TRBV29-1 with TRBJ1-4; D not resolved. V was clipped by 0 bases and J by 0 bases, with 5 bases between them. The CDR3 spans 14 residues. The germline gives CDR1 SQVTM, CDR2 ANQGSEA. The CDR3 DNA reads as TGCAGCGTTGAAGAGGGAGCAACTAATGAAAAACTGTTTTTT. This translates into CSVEEGATNEKLFF.

The chain is built from TRBV7-2 and TRBJ2-3, with TRBD2 matching over 9 bases. Losses at the gene ends were 4 bases for V and 1 base for J; bases not matched to a gene: 6. Germline CDR1 SGHTA, CDR2 FQGNSA. The CDR3 length is 16 residues. The chain's CDR3 is CASSSKRGAGTDTQYF. The CDR3 DNA sequence: TGTGCCAGCAGCTCCAAGCGGGGGGCCGGCACAGATACGCAGTATTTT.

The sample holds a few counts of this clone. The V call is TRBV28, the J call TRBJ2-3; D may be TRBD1 or TRBD2 (5 bases each). Germline V CDR1 and CDR2: MDHEN, SYDVKM. With 4 bases removed from V and 0 bases from J, the gap between germline ends came to 14 bases. The CDR3 totals 16 residues. This CDR3 is CASSSGPNLSTDTQYF. DNA of the CDR3: TGTGCCAGCAGTTCGGGACCTAATTTAAGCACAGATACGCAGTATTTT.

This chain's CDR3 is CASSVGGQGEKLFF. The CDR3 DNA follows: TGTGCCAGCAGCGTAGGTGGACAAGGCGAAAAACTGTTTTTT. The chain carries TRBV9 and TRBJ1-4; D might be TRBD1 (5 bases). Between the trimmed V and J ends, which lost 0 bases and 8 bases, there was a span of 11 bases. The CDR3 is 14 amino acids. The V gene's germline CDR1 is SGDLS and CDR2 YYNGEE. The entire variable domain, with the rest obtained from reference TRBV9 and TRBJ1-4, is as follows: DSGVTQTPKHLITATGQRVTLRCSPRSGDLSVYWYQQSLDQGLQFLIQYYNGEERAKGNILERFSAQQFPDLHSELNLSSLELGDSALYFCASSVGGQGEKLFFGSGTQLSVL.

The chain recombines TRBV21-1 with TRBJ1-1; the table assigns TRBD1, which was not confirmed against the DNA. TRBV21-1 is designated a pseudogene. The CDR3 runs 19 residues. As DNA, the CDR3 is TGTGCCAGCAGCAAAGTTCAGGGGGCGGACCATGACGTGAACACTGAAGCTTTCTTT. Its translation: CASSKVQGADHDVNTEAFF.

The chain recombines TRBV7-9 with TRBJ2-2; TRBD2 is a possible D gene (6 bases). CDR3 length: 16 amino acids. In germline, CDR1 is SEHNR, CDR2 FQNEAQ (reference sequence). Trimming removed 5 bases from V and 5 bases from J, with 18 bases in between. The CDR3 sequence: CASSQPAGRGTGELFF. The CDR3 nucleotides read TGTGCCAGCAGCCAACCAGCCGGGAGAGGGACCGGGGAGCTGTTTTTT.

Comments on this clone: A junction boundary mismatches the germline segment, possibly from a read error. The chain has TRBV5-1 and TRBJ2-2, with D possibly being TRBD1 or TRBD2 (5 bases each). The V gene's germline CDR1 is SGHRS and CDR2 YFSETQ. The CDR3 extends over 12 amino acids. CDR3 residues: CASSLGEGRPFF. The CDR3 DNA reads TGCGCCAGCAGTTTGGGAGAGGGGCGCCCGTTTTTT.

The CDR3 here is CASSVTGGAGQFF. In DNA, the CDR3 is TGCGCCAGCAGCGTGACAGGGGGCGCTGGGCAGTTCTTC. The rearrangement joins TRBV5-1 to TRBJ2-1, with 10 positions matching TRBD1. V lost 4 bases and J lost 12; bases outside the gene matches: 7. The CDR3 has 13 amino acids. Germline V CDR1 and CDR2: SGHRS, YFSETQ.

This clone has a single count. The V gene is TRBV15, the J gene TRBJ2-2, with D unclear. Germline V lookup: CDR1 LNHNV, CDR2 YYDKDF (reference sequence). V lost 3 bases to trimming and J lost 6 bases, with 5 bases between them. This CDR3 region has 12 residues. CDR3 in amino acids: CATSSYAGELFF. In DNA, the CDR3 is TGTGCCACCAGCAGTTATGCCGGGGAGCTGTTTTTT.

The chain employs TRBV5-1 and TRBJ2-3; D call uncertain. Per the germline V gene, CDR1 is SGHRS and CDR2 is YFSETQ. The CDR3 consists of 14 residues. With 0 bases removed from V and 4 bases from J, the gap between germline ends came to 9 bases. CDR3 residues: CASSLEKTADTQYF. The CDR3 DNA sequence: TGCGCCAGCAGCTTGGAGAAGACCGCAGATACGCAGTATTTT.

The genes are TRBV5-1 and TRBJ2-7; D remains ambiguous. Germline V lookup: CDR1 SGHRS, CDR2 YFSETQ. This CDR3 is 11 amino acids long. V gave up 0 bases and J gave up 5 bases, with 3 bases separating them. CDR3 region: CASSLADEQYF. The DNA for the CDR3 is TGCGCCAGCAGCTTGGCGGACGAGCAGTACTTC.

The chain combines TRBV23-1 with TRBJ2-7; weak D call: TRBD1 (6 bases). TRBV23-1 is sorted into the ORF group, with uncertain function. This CDR3 comprises 16 residues. Trimming removed 0 bases from V and 2 bases from J, with 14 bases in between. CDR3 bases: TGCGCCAGCAGTCAATCTTATGGGACATCGACCTACGAGCAGTACTTC. Its protein product is CASSQSYGTSTYEQYF.

This clone showed up just a few times. V usage is TRBV7-8 and J usage is TRBJ2-3; 11 nucleotides match TRBD2. Germline CDR1 SGHVS, CDR2 FQNEAQ. Trimming at V came to 8 bases and at J to 6 bases, leaving 13 bases not matched to a gene. The CDR3 extends over 16 amino acids. Here the CDR3 DNA reads TGTGCCAGCGCGGCCCATAGCGGGGGGGCTGGGGATACGCAGTATTTT. It encodes CASAAHSGGAGDTQYF.

The chain joins TRBV19 to TRBJ1-5; D is uncertain. CDR3 length: 15 residues. Trimming left V 3 bases short and J 4 bases short, with 13 bases between. Germline CDR1 and CDR2: LNHDA and SQIVND (reference sequence). The DNA for the CDR3 is TGTGCCAGTAGTATGGTCGTCAGTGGGAATCAGCCCCAGCATTTT. This gives the protein CASSMVVSGNQPQHF.

The V gene is TRBV6-1, the J gene TRBJ2-2; tentatively, D is TRBD1 or TRBD2 (5 bases each). V lost 4 bases to trimming and J lost 6 bases, with 15 bases between them. Germline assignment: CDR1 MNHNS and CDR2 SASEGT. The CDR3 spans 15 residues. CDR3 region: CASSGLTQGAGELFF. CDR3 nucleotide sequence: TGTGCCAGCAGTGGCCTCACCCAGGGAGCCGGGGAGCTGTTTTTT.

This clone was counted between two and nine times. The chain carries TRBV14 and TRBJ1-1; no clear D gene. The CDR3 length is 15 residues. V was cut by 2 bases and J by 0 bases, with 10 bases left in between. CDR1 SGHDN and CDR2 FVKESK come from the germline V gene. The CDR3 DNA follows: TGTGCCAGCAGCCAAAGGCACAGCCTGAACACTGAAGCTTTCTTT. Residues: CASSQRHSLNTEAFF.

V and J are TRBV20-1 and TRBJ1-2, with 7 bases identical to TRBD1. The CDR3 consists of 11 residues. J gave up 5 bases and V 6 bases, and 3 bases lay outside the gene matches. Germline CDR1 is DFQATT and CDR2 is SNEGSKA (reference sequence). The CDR3 DNA is TGCAGTGCCCGACAGGGATATGGCTACACCTTC. It yields the protein CSARQGYGYTF.

The V call is TRBV7-2, the J call TRBJ2-3; D uncertain. This CDR3 is 15 amino acids long. The V and J ends lost 1 base and 4 bases respectively, with 12 bases between them. Germline V gene sequence: CDR1 SGHTA, CDR2 FQGNSA. DNA for the CDR3: TGTGCCAGCAGCTTAGGGATCCCTGCGGCAGATACGCAGTATTTT. Translated: CASSLGIPAADTQYF.

The gene calls are TRBV5-1 and TRBJ2-3; D may correspond to TRBD1 or TRBD2 (5 bases each). The CDR3 length is 15 residues. Trimming shortened V by 1 base and J by 0 bases, and 9 bases separated the two germline ends. Germline V gene data show CDR1 as SGHRS and CDR2 as YFSETQ. The CDR3 here is CASSLPGASTDTQYF. CDR3 sequence (DNA): TGCGCCAGCAGCTTGCCCGGGGCTAGCACAGATACGCAGTATTTT.

J is TRBJ2-2 and V is TRBV4-3, with D perhaps given as TRBD1 or TRBD2 (5 bases each). CDR1 is LGHNA and CDR2 is YSLEER in the germline V gene. Deletions cut 1 base from V and 4 bases from J, with 7 bases between. This CDR3 has 14 residues. CDR3 loop: CASSQAGSTGELFF. The CDR3 DNA sequence: TGCGCCAGCAGCCAAGCAGGGAGCACCGGGGAGCTGTTTTTT.

This rearrangement joins TRBV10-1 to TRBJ2-1, with 9 bases identical to TRBD2. Germline V gene sequence: CDR1 WNHNN, CDR2 SYGVQD (reference sequence). The CDR3 is 18 residues long. V lost 2 bases to trimming and J lost 7 bases; unmatched junction nucleotides: 15. CDR3 nucleotides: TGCGCCAGCAGTGAGAACCGCGCGGGGGGGCCGGTAGTTAATGAGCAGTTCTTC. Amino acids: CASSENRAGGPVVNEQFF.